This T cell receptor (beta chain) was recovered during a study of blood T cell repertoires in COVID-19. Study as a whole: PBMCs, B-cell-depleted T cells, or T cells were the source of the cDNA or gDNA that made up the material.

Germline V gene data show CDR1 as SNHLY and CDR2 as FYNNEI. This CDR3 has 13 residues. The V gene lost 5 bases and the J gene lost 5 bases, with 12 bases spanning the gap. Method: immunoSEQ multiplex PCR; TCRdb's copy keeps in-frame clones and lacks some. Counted here are 130,000 or so clones, 85% to 90% occurring once; the ten biggest clones make up around 18%. This sequence joins TRBV2 and TRBJ1-2; D perhaps matches TRBD1 (6 bases). The clonotype was recovered from a man aged 45-65 years with active or convalescent COVID-19. The sequenced sample was peripheral blood. CDR3 nucleotide sequence: TGTGCCAGCAGTTCCTACAGGGATTATGGCTACACCTTC. Its protein is CASSSYRDYGYTF.